The 5 T cell receptor beta chains reported below all come from one sample, sequenced in a study of metastatic and nonmetastatic thyroid tumors. Among the patients, none had received any treatment before thyroid surgery. TCRdb re-called the PCR reads through MiXCR. The sample lists some 40,000 clones, roughly 14% seen once, with 9.5% in the top ten. The specimen was blood. These TCRs come from a female donor with papillary thyroid cancer or a benign thyroid nodule (not recorded which). Some clones in this sample may be carry-over from other donors' samples.

Comment on this clone: One junction end disagrees with the germline gene, perhaps due to a read error. The chain carries TRBV5-1 and TRBJ1-3; D gene ambiguous. The CDR3 consists of 14 residues. The germline V gene encodes CDR1 SGHRS and CDR2 YFSETQ. The chain's CDR3 is CTSSLGTSGNTIYF. CDR3 coding DNA: TGCACCAGCAGCTTAGGTACGAGTGGAAACACCATATATTTT. The full variable domain, completed using reference TRBV5-1 and TRBJ1-3, is KAGVTQTPRYLIKTRGQQVTLSCSPISGHRSVSWYQQTPGQGLQFLFEYFSETQRNKGNFPGRFSGRQFSNSRSEMNVSTLELGDSALYLCTSSLGTSGNTIYFGEGSWLTVV.

A note on this clone: The germline gene is not matched at one end of the junction; a read error may be the cause. The chain uses TRBV5-4 and TRBJ2-1; D is unclear. Germline V lookup: CDR1 SGHNT, CDR2 YYREEE (reference sequence). This CDR3 is 16 amino acids long. DNA of the CDR3: TGTGCCAGCAGCTTGGCGGATAAGGGAAAGAGGAATGAGCAGCTCTTC. Protein product: CASSLADKGKRNEQLF.

This clone was detected a few times. A much larger clone lies a single base off, so this may be a read error. The CDR3 sequence: CTSSGRPEQFF. The CDR3 coding sequence is TGTACCAGCAGCGGGAGGCCTGAGCAGTTCTTC. The chain combines TRBV13 with TRBJ2-1; 9 bases map to TRBD2. This CDR3 has 11 residues. Germline CDR1 PRHDT, CDR2 FYEKMQ (reference sequence).

This clone was detected ten times or more. The V and J genes are TRBV7-8 and TRBJ2-2, with TRBD1 identical over 7 bases. The CDR3 has 15 residues. The germline V gene encodes CDR1 SGHVS and CDR2 FQNEAQ. J lost 6 bases, V lost 0 bases, and 4 bases had no gene match. The CDR3 protein is CASSLADRRPGELFF. The CDR3 nucleotides read TGTGCCAGCAGCTTAGCGGACAGGAGACCCGGGGAGCTGTTTTTT.

The table lists this clone with a few counts. This chain connects TRBV4-3 to TRBJ1-1; D uncertain. CDR1 is LGHNA, CDR2 YSLEER, per germline. V gave up 2 bases and J gave up 4 bases, with 11 bases separating them. The CDR3 length is 14 residues. The CDR3 is CASSQTALVTEAFF. For the CDR3, the DNA is TGCGCCAGCAGCCAAACGGCGCTGGTCACTGAAGCTTTCTTT.